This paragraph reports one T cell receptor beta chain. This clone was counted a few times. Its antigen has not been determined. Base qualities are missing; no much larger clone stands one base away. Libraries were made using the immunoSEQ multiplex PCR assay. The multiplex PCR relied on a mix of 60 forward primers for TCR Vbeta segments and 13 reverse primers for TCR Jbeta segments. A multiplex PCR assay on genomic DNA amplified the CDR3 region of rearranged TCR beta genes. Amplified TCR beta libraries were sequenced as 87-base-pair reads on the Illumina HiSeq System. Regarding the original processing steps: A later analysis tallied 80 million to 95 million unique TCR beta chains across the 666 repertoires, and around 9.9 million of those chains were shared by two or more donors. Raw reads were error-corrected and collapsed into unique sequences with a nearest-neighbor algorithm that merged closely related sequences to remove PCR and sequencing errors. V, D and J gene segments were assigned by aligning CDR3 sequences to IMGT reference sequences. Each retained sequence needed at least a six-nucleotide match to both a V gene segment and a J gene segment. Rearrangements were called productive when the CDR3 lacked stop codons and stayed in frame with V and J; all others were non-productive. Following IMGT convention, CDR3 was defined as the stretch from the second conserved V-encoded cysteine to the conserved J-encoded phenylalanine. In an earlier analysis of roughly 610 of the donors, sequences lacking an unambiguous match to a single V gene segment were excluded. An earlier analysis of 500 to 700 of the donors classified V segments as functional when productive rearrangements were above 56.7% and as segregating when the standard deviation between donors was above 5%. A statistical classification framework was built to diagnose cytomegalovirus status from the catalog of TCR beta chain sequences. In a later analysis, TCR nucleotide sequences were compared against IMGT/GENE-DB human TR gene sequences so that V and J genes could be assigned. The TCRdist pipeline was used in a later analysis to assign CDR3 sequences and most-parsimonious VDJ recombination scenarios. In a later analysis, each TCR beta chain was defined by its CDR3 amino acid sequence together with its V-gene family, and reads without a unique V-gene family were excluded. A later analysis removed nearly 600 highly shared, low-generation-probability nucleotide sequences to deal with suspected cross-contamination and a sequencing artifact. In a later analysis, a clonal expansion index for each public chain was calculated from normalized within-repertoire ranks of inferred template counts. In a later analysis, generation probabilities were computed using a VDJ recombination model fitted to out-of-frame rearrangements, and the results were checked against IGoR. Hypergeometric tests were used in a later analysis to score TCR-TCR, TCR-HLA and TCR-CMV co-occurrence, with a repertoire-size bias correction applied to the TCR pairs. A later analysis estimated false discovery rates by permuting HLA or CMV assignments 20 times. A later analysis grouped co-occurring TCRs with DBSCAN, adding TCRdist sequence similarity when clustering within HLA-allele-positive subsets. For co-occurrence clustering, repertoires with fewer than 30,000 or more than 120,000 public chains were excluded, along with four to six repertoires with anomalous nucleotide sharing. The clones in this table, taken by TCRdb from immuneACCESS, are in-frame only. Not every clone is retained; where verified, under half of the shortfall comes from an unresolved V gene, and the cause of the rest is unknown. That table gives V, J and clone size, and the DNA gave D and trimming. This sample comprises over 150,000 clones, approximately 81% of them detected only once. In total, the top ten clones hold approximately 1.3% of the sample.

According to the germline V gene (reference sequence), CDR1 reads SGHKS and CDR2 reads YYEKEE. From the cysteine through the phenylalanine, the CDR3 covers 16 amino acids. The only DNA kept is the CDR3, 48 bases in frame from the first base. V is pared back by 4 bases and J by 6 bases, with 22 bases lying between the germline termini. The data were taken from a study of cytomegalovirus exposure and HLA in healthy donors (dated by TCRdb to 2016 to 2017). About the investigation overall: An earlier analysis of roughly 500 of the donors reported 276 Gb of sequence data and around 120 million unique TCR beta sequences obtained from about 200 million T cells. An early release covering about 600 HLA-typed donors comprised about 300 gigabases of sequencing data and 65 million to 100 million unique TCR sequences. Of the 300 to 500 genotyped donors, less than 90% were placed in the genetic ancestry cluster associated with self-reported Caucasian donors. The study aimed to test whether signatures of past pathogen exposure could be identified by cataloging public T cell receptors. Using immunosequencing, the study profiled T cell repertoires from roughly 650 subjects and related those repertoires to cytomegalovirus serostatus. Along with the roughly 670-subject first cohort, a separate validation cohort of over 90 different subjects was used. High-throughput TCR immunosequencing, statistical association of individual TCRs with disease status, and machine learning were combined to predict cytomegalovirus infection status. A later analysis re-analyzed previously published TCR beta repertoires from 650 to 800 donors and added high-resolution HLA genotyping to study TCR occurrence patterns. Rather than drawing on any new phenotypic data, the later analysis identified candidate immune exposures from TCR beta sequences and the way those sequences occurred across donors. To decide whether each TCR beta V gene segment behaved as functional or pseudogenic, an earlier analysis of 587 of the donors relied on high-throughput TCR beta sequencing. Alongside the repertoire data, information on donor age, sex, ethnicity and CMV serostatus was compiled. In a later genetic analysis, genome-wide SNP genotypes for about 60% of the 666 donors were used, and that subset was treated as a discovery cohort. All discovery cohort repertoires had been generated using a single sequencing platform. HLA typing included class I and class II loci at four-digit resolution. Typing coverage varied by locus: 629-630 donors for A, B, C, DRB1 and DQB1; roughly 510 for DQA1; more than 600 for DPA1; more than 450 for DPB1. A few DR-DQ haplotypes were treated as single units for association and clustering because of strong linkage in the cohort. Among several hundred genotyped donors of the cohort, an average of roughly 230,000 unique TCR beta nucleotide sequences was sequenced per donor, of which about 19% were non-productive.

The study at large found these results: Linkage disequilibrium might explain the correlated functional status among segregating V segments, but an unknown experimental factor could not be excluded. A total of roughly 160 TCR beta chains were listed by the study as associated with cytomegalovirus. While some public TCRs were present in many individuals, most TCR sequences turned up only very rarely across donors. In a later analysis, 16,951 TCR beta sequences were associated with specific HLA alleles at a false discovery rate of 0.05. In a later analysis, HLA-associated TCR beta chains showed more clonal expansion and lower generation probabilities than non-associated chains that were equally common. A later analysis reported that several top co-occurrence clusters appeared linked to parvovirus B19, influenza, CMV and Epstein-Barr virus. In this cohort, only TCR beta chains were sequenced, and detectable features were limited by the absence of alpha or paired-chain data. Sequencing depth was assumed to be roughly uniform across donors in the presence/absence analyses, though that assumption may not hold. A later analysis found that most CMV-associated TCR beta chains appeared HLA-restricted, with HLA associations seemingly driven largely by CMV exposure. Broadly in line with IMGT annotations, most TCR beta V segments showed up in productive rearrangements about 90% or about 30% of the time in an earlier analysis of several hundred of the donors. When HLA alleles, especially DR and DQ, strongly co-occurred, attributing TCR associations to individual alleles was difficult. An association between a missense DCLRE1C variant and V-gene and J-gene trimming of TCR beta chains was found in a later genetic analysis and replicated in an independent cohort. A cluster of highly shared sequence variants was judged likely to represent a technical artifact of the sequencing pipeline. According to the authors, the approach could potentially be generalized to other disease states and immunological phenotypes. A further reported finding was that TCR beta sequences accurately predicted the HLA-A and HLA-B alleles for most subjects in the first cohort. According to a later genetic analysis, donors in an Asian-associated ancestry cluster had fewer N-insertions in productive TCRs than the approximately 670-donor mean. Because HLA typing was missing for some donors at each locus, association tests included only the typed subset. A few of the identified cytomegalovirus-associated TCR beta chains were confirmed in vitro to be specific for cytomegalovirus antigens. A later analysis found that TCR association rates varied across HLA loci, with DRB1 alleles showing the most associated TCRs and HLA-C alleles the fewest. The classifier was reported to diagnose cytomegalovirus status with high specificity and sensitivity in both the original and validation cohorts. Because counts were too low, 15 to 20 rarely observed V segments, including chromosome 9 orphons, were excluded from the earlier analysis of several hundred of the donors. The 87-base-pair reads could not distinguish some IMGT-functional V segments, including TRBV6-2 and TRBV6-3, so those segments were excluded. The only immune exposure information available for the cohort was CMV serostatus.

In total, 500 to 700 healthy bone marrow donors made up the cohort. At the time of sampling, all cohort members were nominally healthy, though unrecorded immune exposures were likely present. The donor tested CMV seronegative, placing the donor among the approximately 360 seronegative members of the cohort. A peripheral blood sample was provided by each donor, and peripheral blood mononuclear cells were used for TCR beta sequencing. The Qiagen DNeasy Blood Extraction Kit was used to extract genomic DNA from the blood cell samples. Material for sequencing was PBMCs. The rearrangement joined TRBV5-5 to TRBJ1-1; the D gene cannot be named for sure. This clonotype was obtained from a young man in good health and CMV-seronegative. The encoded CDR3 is CASSPVVRGEGAEAFF. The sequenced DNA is TGTGCCAGCAGCCCCGTGGTCCGGGGTGAAGGTGCTGAAGCTTTCTTT.